This T cell receptor (beta chain) is from a study of shared clonotypes between healthy human individuals. Profiled with immunoSEQ multiplex PCR; TCRdb holds only in-frame clones, not every one. Of over 700,000 clones listed, 72% were seen once; the top ten hold over 1.5%. There are 15 residues in the CDR3. The V segment lost 4 bases and the J segment 7 bases; nucleotides outside the gene matches: 10. CDR1 is SNHLY, CDR2 FYNNEI, per germline. A few counts support this clone. What it binds is unknown. Study findings and constraints: A generally larger estimated richness was seen in naive subsets than in memory subsets.

Sequenced material: memory CD4+ T cells sorted from blood. Subset in this sample: CD45RA-negative fraction. The chain carries TRBV2 and TRBJ1-5; TRBD1 aligns across 7 bases. The source is a woman under 40 in good health. The CDR3 DNA follows: TGTGCCAGCAGTGCGGTTCGAGGGGGCGGACAGCCCCAGCATTTT. It specifies CASSAVRGGGQPQHF.